This TCR beta chain was identified in a study of long-term antiretroviral therapy in people with HIV. United States facilities provided treatment to all participants with HIV. Survey-level immunoSEQ v3.0 assays were run. Samples were sequenced targeting 40,000-50,000 T-cell genomes each. TCRdb's copy holds only in-frame clones and misses some; the assay was immunoSEQ multiplex PCR. The table lists over 15,000 clones, around four fifths of them singletons. The CDR3 has 13 residues. The V and J ends lost 5 bases and 5 bases respectively, with 9 bases between them. Germline CDR1 reads SEHNR; CDR2 reads FQNEAQ (reference sequence). Details on this clone: Its cognate antigen is unknown.

The study's findings and limits: Missing from the dataset were any data on ART adherence, viral resistance or therapy changes.

The source of this sequence is a man aged 40-49 years with HIV. This specimen consisted of unsorted PBMCs, obtained 2.1 years after starting antiretroviral therapy. J is TRBJ1-4 and V is TRBV7-9; no definite D call. The CDR3 region is CASSRGFNEKLFF. The CDR3 DNA reads TGTGCCAGCAGCCGGGGATTCAATGAAAAACTGTTTTTT.